This T cell receptor beta chain came from a study of OX40 agonist ivuxolimab in advanced cancers. Study-level information: Mean age about 60 years, range about 20 to 85; around 80% male.

Sequenced by immunoSEQ multiplex PCR; TCRdb stores in-frame clones only, minus some. The sample includes 98,000 or so clones, about nine tenths of them seen just once. Autoimmune disease history or systemic immunosuppression was exclusionary. The ends were cut back, 5 bases at V and 4 bases at J, with 9 bases in the middle. The germline V gene encodes CDR1 LNHDA and CDR2 SQIVND (reference sequence). This CDR3 is built from 13 residues. The specimen comprised CD4+ or CD8+ T cells sorted from blood, sampled in a trial of the OX40 agonist ivuxolimab. The clonotype comes from an adult with an advanced solid tumor such as melanoma, head and neck, liver or kidney cancer. The rearrangement joins TRBV19 to TRBJ1-3, with a weak D call TRBD1 (6 bases). Here the CDR3 reads CASSVDRGNTIYF. The CDR3, as DNA: TGTGCCAGTAGTGTCGACAGGGGAAACACCATATATTTT.